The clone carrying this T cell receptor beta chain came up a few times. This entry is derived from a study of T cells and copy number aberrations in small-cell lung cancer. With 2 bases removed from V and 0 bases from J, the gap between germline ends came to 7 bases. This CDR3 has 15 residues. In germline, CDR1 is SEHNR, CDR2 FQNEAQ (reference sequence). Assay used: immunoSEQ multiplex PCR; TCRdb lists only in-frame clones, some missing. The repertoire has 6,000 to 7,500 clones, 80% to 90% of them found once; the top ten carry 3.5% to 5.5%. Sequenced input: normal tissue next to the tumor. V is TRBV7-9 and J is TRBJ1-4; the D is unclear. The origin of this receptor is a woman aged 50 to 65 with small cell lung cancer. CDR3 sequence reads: CASSLTGSTNEKLFF. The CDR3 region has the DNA TGTGCCAGCAGCTTAACGGGGTCAACTAATGAAAAACTGTTTTTT.